This T cell receptor (beta chain) was recovered during a study of blood T cell repertoires in COVID-19. Background on the study: From the United States, Italy and Spain came samples of acute and convalescent COVID-19.

In the authors' methods: Reference gene primer amplification gave nucleated cell count estimates. Method: immunoSEQ multiplex PCR; TCRdb's copy keeps in-frame clones and lacks some. V, J and clone size derive from that table, while D and trimming were established from the DNA sequence. Of 40,000 to 50,000 clones in the sample, roughly four fifths are singletons; the top ten hold 39%. This CDR3 contains 16 residues. Germline V lookup: CDR1 SGHNT, CDR2 YENEEA. V lost 5 bases and J lost 5, with 21 bases in between. V and J are TRBV11-3 and TRBJ1-1; D is undetermined. The sequence was obtained from a man aged 35 to 55 with active or convalescent COVID-19. The sequenced material came from peripheral blood. The CDR3 is CASSQAGRGLGTEAFF. In nucleotides, the CDR3 is TGTGCCAGCAGCCAGGCCGGACGAGGGTTAGGGACTGAAGCTTTCTTT.